This TCR beta chain emerged from a study of T cells after yellow fever vaccination. General study points: A small proportion of clonotypes was detected in both the CD4 and CD8 compartments. Bulk-population clonotypes that are abundant could appear as contaminants in FACS-sorted repertoires.

A single record per CDR3 protein comes from TCRdb applying MiXCR to the 5' RACE reads. The sample records 300,000 to 450,000 distinct CDR3 sequences, about 7.8% being singletons. Comment on this clonotype: Its antigen remains unknown.

Deletions cut 3 bases from V and 5 bases from J, with 15 bases between. Per the germline V gene, CDR1 is WSHSY and CDR2 is SAAADI. The CDR3 sequence is 15 residues long. This chain connects TRBV10-2 to TRBJ2-3; no firm D call. The receptor's source is a young man who received the YFV17D yellow fever vaccine. Sample: PBMCs, taken about 41 days after the first yellow fever vaccination. CDR3 DNA sequence: TGCGCCAGCAGTGACCGCCCCTGGTATGGAGATACGCAGTATTTT. Its protein product is CASSDRPWYGDTQYF.